The 20 T cell receptor beta chains below were found in one sample sequenced in a study of blood T cells in healthy people across ages. It was with a sample-barcoded 5' primer and a J-beta primer mix that a second PCR of roughly 7 to 11 cycles was run. TCRdb ran MiXCR on the 5' RACE reads and lists one entry per CDR3 protein. This table has roughly 800,000 distinct CDR3 sequences, about three fifths appearing once. The sequencing input was blood. Receptor source: a man aged 25 to 40 in good health.

V gene TRBV20-1 combines with J gene TRBJ2-1; TRBD2 agrees at 7 bases. J was trimmed by 1 base and V by 2 bases; bases with no gene match: 2. Germline CDR1 DFQATT, CDR2 SNEGSKA (reference sequence). This CDR3 has 14 residues. Here the CDR3 DNA reads TGCAGTGCTAGATGGGAGGGTTCCTACAATGAGCAGTTCTTC. It codes for CSARWEGSYNEQFF.

This chain's CDR3 is CSAATVRGGSNQPQHF. For the CDR3, the DNA is TGCAGTGCCGCAACCGTGAGGGGAGGGAGCAATCAGCCCCAGCATTTT. The rearrangement links TRBV20-1 to TRBJ1-5, with D tentatively TRBD1 (5 bases). The CDR3 consists of 16 residues. Trimming left V 6 bases short and J 1 base short, with 19 bases between. Germline V gives CDR1 DFQATT, CDR2 SNEGSKA (reference sequence).

The chain recombines TRBV20-1 with TRBJ2-3, with 8 bases matching TRBD2. V was clipped by 2 bases and J by 1 base; unmatched bases: 14. Germline CDR1 reads DFQATT; CDR2 reads SNEGSKA (reference sequence). The CDR3 contains 18 residues. The CDR3 spells CSARPLAGPGGGTDTQYF. Written as DNA, the CDR3 is TGCAGTGCTAGACCCCTAGCGGGTCCTGGCGGAGGCACAGATACGCAGTATTTT.

The chain employs TRBV28 and TRBJ2-7, with a weak D call TRBD2 (5 bases). The end of the DNA aligns better with TRBJ2-5, so the J call may be wrong. Looked up from germline, CDR1 is MDHEN and CDR2 is SYDVKM. The CDR3 contains 14 residues. CDR3 sequence reads: CASTRGGILETQYF. CDR3 nucleotide sequence: TGTGCCAGCACCCGGGGTGGGATTTTGGAGACCCAGTACTTC.

The V and J genes are TRBV28 and TRBJ2-7, with 9 bases lining up with TRBD1. The J call could be wrong; TRBJ2-4 is a better fit for the DNA end. Germline V gives CDR1 MDHEN, CDR2 SYDVKM. This CDR3 has 15 residues. The DNA of the CDR3 is TGTGCCAGCAGACCTACCGGGACAGGGAGGAACATTCAGTACTTC. Translating gives CASRPTGTGRNIQYF.

The J gene is TRBJ1-6, the V gene TRBV10-3; TRBD1 agrees at 8 bases. CDR1 is ENHRY and CDR2 is SYGVKD in the germline V gene. CDR3 length: 15 residues. V was clipped by 4 bases and J by 5 bases; unmatched bases: 4. Written as DNA, the CDR3 is TGTGCCATCAGTGGGAGACAGGGGAATAATTCACCCCTCCACTTT. The encoded protein is CAISGRQGNNSPLHF.

V gene TRBV30 combines with J gene TRBJ2-5; tentatively, D is TRBD2 (6 bases). CDR1 is GTSNPN and CDR2 is SVGIG in the germline V gene (reference sequence). The length of the CDR3 is 10 residues. Trimming stripped 5 bases from V and 11 bases from J, with 12 bases between. The CDR3 reads CAWGGLEQYF. CDR3 DNA: TGTGCCTGGGGAGGGTTGGAGCAGTACTTC.

The rearrangement links TRBV7-2 to TRBJ2-7; D is unclear. Trimming pared 4 bases from V and 4 bases from J, leaving 8 bases between. Germline V gene lookup returns CDR1 SGHTA and CDR2 FQGNSA. CDR3 size: 12 residues. This chain's CDR3 is CASSSMKYEQYF. The CDR3 DNA sequence: TGTGCCAGCAGCTCAATGAAATACGAGCAGTACTTC.

This clonotype occurred once. The DNA for the CDR3 is TGCGCCAGCAGCCAAGGGTCTGGGACTAATTCACCCCTCCACTTT. Translation: CASSQGSGTNSPLHF. V usage is TRBV4-3 and J usage is TRBJ1-6; tentatively, D is TRBD1 (5 bases). The germline V gene has CDR1 LGHNA and CDR2 YSLEER. Between the trimmed V and J ends, which lost 1 base and 6 bases, there was a span of 10 bases. This CDR3 is built from 15 residues.

This clonotype was found once. The chain joins TRBV5-1 to TRBJ2-3; D uncertain. The CDR3 covers 16 residues. Trimming shortened V by 0 bases and J by 2 bases, and 13 bases separated the two germline ends. Germline CDR1 reads SGHRS; CDR2 reads YFSETQ. CDR3 in DNA: TGCGCCAGCAGCTTGGAAAGCGCTTTGAACACAGATACGCAGTATTTT. Protein sequence: CASSLESALNTDTQYF.

The rearrangement joins TRBV12-3 or TRBV12-4 to TRBJ1-5, with 9 bases identical to TRBD1. V lost 1 base to trimming and J lost 0 bases; unmatched junction nucleotides: 7. The CDR3 is made up of 18 amino acids. The CDR3 spells CASSLGTGGRNSNQPQHF. The CDR3 DNA sequence: TGTGCCAGCAGTTTAGGAACAGGGGGCAGAAATAGCAATCAGCCCCAGCATTTT.

The CDR3 region is CASSSTSGRGEQFF. CDR3 DNA: TGTGCCAGCAGCTCGACTAGCGGGAGGGGGGAGCAGTTCTTC. The V call is TRBV7-2, the J call TRBJ2-1; 14 bases align to TRBD2. From germline, CDR1 is SGHTA and CDR2 FQGNSA. With 4 bases clipped from V and 10 bases from J, the junction kept 3 bases outside the gene matches. The CDR3 sequence is 14 residues long.

The V gene is TRBV30, the J gene TRBJ2-5; D is unclear. The end of the DNA fits TRBJ2-7 better, so the J call may be wrong. The length of the CDR3 is 12 residues. Germline-derived CDR1 and CDR2 are GTSNPN and SVGIG (reference sequence). As DNA, the CDR3 is TGTGCCTTAGTCACACCGGGTTACGAGCAGTACTTC. Protein sequence: CALVTPGYEQYF.

The V gene is TRBV20-1, the J gene TRBJ2-1; D might be TRBD2 (6 bases). The CDR3 totals 14 residues. V gave up 8 bases and J gave up 3 bases, with 17 bases separating them. The germline V gene has CDR1 DFQATT and CDR2 SNEGSKA (reference sequence). The CDR3 nucleotides are TGCAGTACGGGTCGGCTAGCGAGCTACAATGAGCAGTTCTTC. The encoded protein is CSTGRLASYNEQFF.

The V gene is TRBV29-1, the J gene TRBJ2-7; D is unclear. The ends were cut back, 2 bases at V and 0 bases at J, with 5 bases in the middle. Germline CDR1 reads SQVTM; CDR2 reads ANQGSEA. CDR3 size: 12 residues. The CDR3 DNA sequence: TGCAGCGTTGAAACAAGCTCCTACGAGCAGTACTTC. It specifies CSVETSSYEQYF.

This chain links TRBV5-6 with TRBJ2-5; the match to TRBD2 covers 8 bases. CDR3 size: 13 residues. Germline assignment: CDR1 SGHDT and CDR2 YYEEEE. The J segment lost 4 bases and the V segment lost 6 bases, leaving 5 bases of the junction unmatched. The CDR3 loop is CASTGGVGETQYF. The CDR3 nucleotides are TGTGCCAGCACGGGGGGGGTCGGAGAGACCCAGTACTTC.

The chain recombines TRBV6-5 with TRBJ1-2; TRBD1 agrees at 7 bases. Germline loops: CDR1 MNHEY, CDR2 SVGAGI. The CDR3 consists of 16 residues. V trimming: 7 bases; J trimming: 4 bases; junction bases outside the gene matches: 15. CDR3 residues: CASTSRGGGGGYGYTF. In DNA, the CDR3 is TGTGCCAGCACCTCGAGGGGAGGGGGCGGAGGCTATGGCTACACCTTC.

A few counts support this clonotype. The chain links TRBV9 to TRBJ2-3, with D hard to call. The CDR3 loop spans 13 amino acids. The V end was cut by 6 bases, the J end by 3 bases, with 11 bases between. Germline lookup yields CDR1 SGDLS and CDR2 YYNGEE. CDR3 nucleotides: TGTGCCAGCACCTCGTGGGGAACAGATACGCAGTATTTT. This codes for CASTSWGTDTQYF. Full variable domain (remainder filled in from reference TRBV9 and TRBJ2-3): DSGVTQTPKHLITATGQRVTLRCSPRSGDLSVYWYQQSLDQGLQFLIQYYNGEERAKGNILERFSAQQFPDLHSELNLSSLELGDSALYFCASTSWGTDTQYFGPGTRLTVL.

The chain uses TRBV20-1 and TRBJ2-5; the match to TRBD1 covers 7 bases. The tail of the sequence fits TRBJ2-7 better, so the J call may be wrong. CDR1 and CDR2 from the germline V gene are DFQATT and SNEGSKA (reference sequence). CDR3 size: 13 residues. CDR3 nucleotides: TGCAGTGCTCCCCAGGGGACAGCCTACGAGCAGTACTTC. Protein sequence: CSAPQGTAYEQYF.

This rearrangement joins TRBV7-2 to TRBJ2-5, with 11 bases matching TRBD2. The J call may be mistaken, given a closer DNA end match to TRBJ2-7. This CDR3 comprises 18 residues. In germline, CDR1 is SGHTA, CDR2 FQGNSA. CDR3 sequence: CASSSHPLAGGTSYEQYF. CDR3 bases: TGTGCCAGCAGCTCCCATCCCCTAGCGGGAGGTACCTCCTACGAGCAGTACTTC.